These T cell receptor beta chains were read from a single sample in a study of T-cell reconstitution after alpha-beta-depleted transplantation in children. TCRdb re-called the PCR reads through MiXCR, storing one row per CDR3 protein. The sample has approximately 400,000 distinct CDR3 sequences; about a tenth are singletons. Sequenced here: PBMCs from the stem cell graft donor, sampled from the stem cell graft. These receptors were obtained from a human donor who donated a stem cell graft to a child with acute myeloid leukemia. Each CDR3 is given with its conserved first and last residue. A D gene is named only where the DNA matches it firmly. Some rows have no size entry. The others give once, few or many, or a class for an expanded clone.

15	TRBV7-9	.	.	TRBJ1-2	CASSLGPARVYGYTF	TGTGCCAGCAGCTTGGGGCCTGCCAGGGTCTATGGCTACACCTTC
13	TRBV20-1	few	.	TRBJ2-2	CSADTRDTGELFF	TGCAGTGCTGACACTAGAGACACCGGGGAGCTGTTTTTT
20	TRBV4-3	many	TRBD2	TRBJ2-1	CASSQVPPLAAVGAYNEQFF	TGCGCCAGCAGCCAAGTCCCTCCCCTAGCGGCAGTAGGGGCCTACAATGAGCAGTTCTTC
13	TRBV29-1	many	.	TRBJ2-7	CSAEAPPTYEQYF	TGCAGCGCTGAGGCACCCCCAACCTACGAGCAGTACTTC
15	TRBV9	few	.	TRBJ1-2	CASSVAVQGIYGYTF	TGTGCCAGCAGCGTAGCCGTACAGGGTATCTATGGCTACACCTTC
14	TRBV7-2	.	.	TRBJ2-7	CASSRGGTTYEQYF	TGTGCCAGCAGCCGCGGCGGGACGACCTACGAGCAGTACTTC
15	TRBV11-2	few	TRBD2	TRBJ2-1	CASSTYGGSYNEQFF	TGTGCCAGCAGTACTTACGGGGGGTCCTACAATGAGCAGTTCTTC
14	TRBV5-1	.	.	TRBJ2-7	CASSFGLVIYEQYF	TGCGCCAGCAGCTTTGGGCTAGTCATCTACGAGCAGTACTTC
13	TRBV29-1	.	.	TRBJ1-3	CSAVGGTGNTIYF	TGCAGCGCAGTGGGGGGAACTGGAAACACCATATATTTT
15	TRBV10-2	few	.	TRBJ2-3	CASSEPSLGTDTQYF	TGCGCCAGCAGTGAGCCCAGCCTCGGCACAGATACGCAGTATTTT
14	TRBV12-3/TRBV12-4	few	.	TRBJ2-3	CASSPSWGTDTQYF	TGTGCCAGCAGTCCCTCCTGGGGCACAGATACGCAGTATTTT
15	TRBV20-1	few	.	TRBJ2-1	CSALGSYGRDYEQFF	TGCAGTGCACTAGGATCTTACGGCAGGGACTATGAGCAGTTCTTC
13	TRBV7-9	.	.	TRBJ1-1	CASLDSWNTEAFF	TGTGCCAGCCTCGACAGTTGGAACACTGAAGCTTTCTTT
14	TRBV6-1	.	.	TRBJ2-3	CASSRTWGPDTQYF	TGTGCCAGCAGTCGGACCTGGGGCCCAGATACGCAGTATTTT
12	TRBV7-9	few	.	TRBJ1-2	CASSLGDGGYTF	TGTGCCAGCAGCTTAGGGGATGGCGGCTACACCTTC
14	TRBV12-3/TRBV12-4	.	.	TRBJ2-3	CASSMLRSTDTQYF	TGTGCCAGCAGTATGCTTAGGAGCACAGATACGCAGTATTTT
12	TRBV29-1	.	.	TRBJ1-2	CSVERGTYGYTF	TGCAGCGTTGAGAGGGGTACCTATGGCTACACCTTC
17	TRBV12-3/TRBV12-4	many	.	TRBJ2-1	CASSLWGRASSYNEQFF	TGTGCCAGCAGTTTATGGGGCAGGGCCAGCTCCTACAATGAGCAGTTCTTC
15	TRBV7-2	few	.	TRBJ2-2	CASKYRSGFTGELFF	TGTGCCAGCAAATATCGTAGCGGTTTCACCGGGGAGCTGTTTTTT
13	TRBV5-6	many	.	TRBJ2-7	CASSLNRAYEQYF	TGTGCCAGCAGCTTGAACCGGGCCTACGAGCAGTACTTC
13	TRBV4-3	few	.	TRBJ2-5	CASSQDREATQYF	TGCGCCAGCAGCCAAGACAGGGAGGCGACCCAGTACTTC
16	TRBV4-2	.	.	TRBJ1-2	CASSQDPWGANYGYTF	TGTGCCAGCAGCCAAGATCCATGGGGAGCTAACTATGGCTACACCTTC
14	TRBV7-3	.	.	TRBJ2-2	CASSLDSDTGELFF	TGTGCCAGCAGCTTAGACTCGGACACCGGGGAGCTGTTTTTT
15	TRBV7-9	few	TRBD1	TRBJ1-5	CASSTDREHNQPQHF	TGTGCCAGCAGCACGGACAGGGAACACAATCAGCCCCAGCATTTT
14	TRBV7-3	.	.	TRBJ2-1	CASSLTGGHNEQFF	TGTGCCAGCAGCTTAACGGGGGGTCACAATGAGCAGTTCTTC
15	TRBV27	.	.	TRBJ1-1	CASSFSTAANTEPFF	TGTGCCAGCAGTTTTTCAACAGCGGCGAACACTGAACCTTTCTTT
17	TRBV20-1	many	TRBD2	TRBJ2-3	CSARVVAMRGVADTQYF	TGCAGTGCTAGAGTGGTGGCTATGCGGGGGGTTGCAGATACGCAGTATTTT
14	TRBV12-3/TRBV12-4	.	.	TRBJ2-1	CASTRRQIFNEQFF	TGTGCCAGCACCCGGAGACAGATTTTCAATGAGCAGTTCTTC
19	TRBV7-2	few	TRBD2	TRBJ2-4	CASSLARTSGQLAKNIQYF	TGTGCCAGCAGCTTAGCGCGGACTAGCGGCCAACTAGCCAAAAACATTCAGTACTTC
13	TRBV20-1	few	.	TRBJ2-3	CSARRSGTDTQYF	TGCAGTGCCAGGCGTAGCGGCACAGATACGCAGTATTTT
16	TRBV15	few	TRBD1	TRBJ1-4	CATSSPGQGRHEKLFF	TGTGCCACCAGCAGTCCCGGACAGGGGAGGCATGAAAAACTGTTTTTT
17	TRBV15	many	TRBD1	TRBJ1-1	CATSRERNRGRGTEAFF	TGTGCCACCAGCAGAGAGAGGAACAGGGGGCGAGGTACTGAAGCTTTCTTT
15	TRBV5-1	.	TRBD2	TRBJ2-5	CASSLSGAHQETQYF	TGCGCCAGCAGCCTTAGCGGGGCCCACCAAGAGACCCAGTACTTC
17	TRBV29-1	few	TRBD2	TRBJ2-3	CSHVASGRADRTDTQYF	TGCAGTCACGTTGCTAGCGGGAGGGCCGACCGCACAGATACGCAGTATTTT
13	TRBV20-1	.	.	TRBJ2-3	CSASQGSGDTQYF	TGCAGTGCTTCCCAGGGGTCTGGGGATACGCAGTATTTT
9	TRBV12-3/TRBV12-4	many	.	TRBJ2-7	CASSCEQYF	TGTGCCAGCAGTTGCGAGCAGTACTTC
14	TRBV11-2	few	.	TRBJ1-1	CASSLTELGTEAFF	TGTGCCAGCAGCTTAACAGAGCTAGGAACTGAAGCTTTCTTT
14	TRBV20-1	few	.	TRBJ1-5	CSAGGLGGNQPQHF	TGCAGTGCCGGGGGCCTCGGGGGCAATCAGCCCCAGCATTTT
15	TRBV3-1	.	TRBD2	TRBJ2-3	CASSRSGGAPRTQYF	TGTGCCAGCAGCCGTAGCGGGGGGGCACCACGGACGCAGTATTTT
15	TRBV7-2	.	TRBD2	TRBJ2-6	CASSPGTSEANVLTF	TGTGCCAGCAGCCCAGGGACTAGTGAGGCCAACGTCCTGACTTTC
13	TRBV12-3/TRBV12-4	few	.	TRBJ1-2	CASSPRPGSGYTF	TGTGCCAGCAGCCCCCGCCCTGGGAGTGGCTACACCTTC
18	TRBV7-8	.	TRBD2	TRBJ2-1	CASSLLGLAGGRDNEQFF	TGTGCCAGCAGCTTACTAGGACTAGCGGGAGGGCGCGACAATGAGCAGTTCTTC
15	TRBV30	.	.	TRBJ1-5	CAWSGRDYYNQPQHF	TGTGCCTGGAGCGGGCGGGACTACTACAATCAGCCCCAGCATTTT
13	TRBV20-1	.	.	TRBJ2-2	CSARDAVYGELFF	TGCAGTGCTAGAGACGCGGTGTACGGGGAGCTGTTTTTT
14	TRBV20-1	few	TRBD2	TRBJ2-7	CSALTSEFPYEQYF	TGCAGTGCTCTTACTAGCGAGTTTCCCTACGAGCAGTACTTC
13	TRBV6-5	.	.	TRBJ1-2	CASSYSPGSGYTF	TGTGCCAGCAGTTACTCGCCAGGGTCAGGCTACACCTTC
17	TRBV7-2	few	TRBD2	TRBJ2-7	CASSGGTSGRSSYEQYF	TGTGCCAGCAGCGGTGGGACTAGCGGGAGAAGCTCCTACGAGCAGTACTTC
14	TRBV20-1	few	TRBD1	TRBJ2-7	CSASMTGEAYEQYF	TGCAGTGCTAGCATGACAGGGGAGGCCTACGAGCAGTACTTC
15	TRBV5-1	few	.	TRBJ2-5	CASSLSGAIQETQYF	TGCGCCAGCAGCTTGTCGGGAGCTATCCAAGAGACCCAGTACTTC
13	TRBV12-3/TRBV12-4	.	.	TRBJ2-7	CASRDGTWEKQYF	TGTGCCAGCAGAGACGGGACTTGGGAAAAGCAGTACTTC
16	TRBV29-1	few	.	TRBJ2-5	CSVEDRLDRTQETQYF	TGCAGCGTTGAAGATCGATTAGATCGCACCCAAGAGACCCAGTACTTC
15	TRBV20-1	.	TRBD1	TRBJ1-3	CSARDWQGAGNTIYF	TGCAGTGCTAGAGATTGGCAGGGGGCTGGAAACACCATATATTTT
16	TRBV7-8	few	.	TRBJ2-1	CASSLAAEGNYNEQFF	TGTGCCAGCAGCTTAGCGGCCGAGGGAAACTACAATGAGCAGTTCTTC
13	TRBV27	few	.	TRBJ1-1	CASSLGHHVRAFF	TGTGCCAGCAGTTTAGGGCACCACGTGAGGGCTTTCTTT
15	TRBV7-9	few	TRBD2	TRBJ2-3	CASSKLAAFTDTQYF	TGTGCCAGCAGCAAACTAGCGGCCTTTACAGATACGCAGTATTTT
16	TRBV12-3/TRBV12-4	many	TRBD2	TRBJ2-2	CASAFWREGPGGELFF	TGTGCCAGCGCCTTCTGGCGGGAGGGCCCGGGCGGGGAGCTGTTTTTT
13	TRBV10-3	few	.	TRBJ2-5	CAIGTGNQETQYF	TGTGCCATCGGAACAGGGAACCAAGAGACCCAGTACTTC